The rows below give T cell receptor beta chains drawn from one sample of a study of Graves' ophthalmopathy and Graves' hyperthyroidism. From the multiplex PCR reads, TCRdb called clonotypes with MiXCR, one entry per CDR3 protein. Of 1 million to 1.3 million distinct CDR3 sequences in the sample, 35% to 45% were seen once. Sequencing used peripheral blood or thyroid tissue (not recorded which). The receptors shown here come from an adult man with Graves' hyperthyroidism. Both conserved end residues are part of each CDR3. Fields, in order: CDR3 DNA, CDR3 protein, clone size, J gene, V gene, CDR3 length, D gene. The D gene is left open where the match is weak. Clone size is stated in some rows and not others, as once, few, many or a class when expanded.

TGTGCCAGCAGTTCCCCACCTAGCGGCAATCATCAAGAGACCCAGTACTTC CASSSPPSGNHQETQYF . TRBJ2-5 TRBV27 17 TRBD2
TGCGCCAGCAGTGAGTCGGGACAGAACACTGAAGCTTTCTTT CASSESGQNTEAFF many TRBJ1-1 TRBV10-2 14 .
TGTGCCAGCAGCTTTTTCGGGGGGGACAGCAACACCGGGGAGCTGTTTTTT CASSFFGGDSNTGELFF few TRBJ2-2 TRBV7-9 17 .
TGTGCCAGCAGCCCCCTTGACAGGGGCTATGGCTACACCTTC CASSPLDRGYGYTF many TRBJ1-2 TRBV12-3/TRBV12-4 14 TRBD1
TGTGCCAGCAGCTTAGGGTCTCCGGGACAAAACAATCAGCCCCAGCATTTT CASSLGSPGQNNQPQHF many TRBJ1-5 TRBV7-9 17 .
TGTGCCAGCAACTACCGAGGGGGCAATCAGCCCCAGCATTTT CASNYRGGNQPQHF . TRBJ1-5 TRBV6-2/TRBV6-3 14 .
TGTGCCAGCAGTCTAACTGGACTAGTGGCGTCCCAGTACTTC CASSLTGLVASQYF many TRBJ2-5 TRBV12-3/TRBV12-4 14 TRBD2
TGTGCCAGCAGTCCACGGACAGGGTCTGGAAACACTGAAGCTTTCTTT CASSPRTGSGNTEAFF . TRBJ1-1 TRBV12-3/TRBV12-4 16 TRBD1
TGTGCCACCAGCAGAGAACGGGACATCAATCAGCCCCAGCATTTT CATSRERDINQPQHF many TRBJ1-5 TRBV15 15 .
TGTGCCATCAGAGGCTGGCAGGGTGTTGAAGCTTTCTTT CAIRGWQGVEAFF few TRBJ1-1 TRBV10-3 13 .
TGTGCCAGCAGTGGACTAACGGCAACTAATGAAAAACTGTTTTTT CASSGLTATNEKLFF many TRBJ1-4 TRBV25-1 15 .
TGTGCCAGCAGTTACCGCTCAGGACTACCTAACTATGGCTACACCTTC CASSYRSGLPNYGYTF few TRBJ1-2 TRBV6-5 16 .
TGTGCCAGCAGCTTAGTAGCAGAGACCCAGTACTTC CASSLVAETQYF many TRBJ2-5 TRBV7-2 12 .
TGTGCCAGCAGCTGGTGGGACAGCTCCTACGAGCAGTACTTC CASSWWDSSYEQYF many TRBJ2-7 TRBV7-2 14 TRBD1
TGCGCCAGCAGCTTGGGCTCGGGGACACGCAACTACGAGCAGTACTTC CASSLGSGTRNYEQYF few TRBJ2-7 TRBV5-1 16 .
TGTGCCACCTCGCCATACCCGAACACCGGGGAGCTGTTTTTT CATSPYPNTGELFF many TRBJ2-2 TRBV24-1 14 .
TGTGCCAGCAGTGGCAGGGTTTCCGAGCAGTACTTC CASSGRVSEQYF many TRBJ2-7 TRBV6-2/TRBV6-3 12 .
TGTGCCAGGAGCTTAGGGGGGGCCGACTACGAGCAGTACTTC CARSLGGADYEQYF . TRBJ2-7 TRBV13 14 .
TGTGCCACCAGTGGGGGGGGACAGGGGTACACTGAAGCTTTCTTT CATSGGGQGYTEAFF once TRBJ1-1 TRBV24-1 15 TRBD1
TGCGCCAGCACCAGCTTTTTTCCCTCTTCTGCGGACCCCGGTCTCCACTACGAGCAGTACTTC CASTSFFPSSADPGLHYEQYF few TRBJ2-7 TRBV5-1 21 .
TGTGCCAGCAGCTTTGGCAGGGAGTCTCAGCCCCAGCATTTT CASSFGRESQPQHF . TRBJ1-5 TRBV7-9 14 .
TGTGCCACCGAGAGGGACAGGGTTGGCTCCCATCAGCCCCAGCATTTT CATERDRVGSHQPQHF . TRBJ1-5 TRBV15 16 TRBD1
TGTGCCATCAGTGACTCCGGGGGCAACGTCCTGACTTTC CAISDSGGNVLTF . TRBJ2-6 TRBV10-3 13 .
TGTGCCGCCGGGACACGGGGCACAGATACGCAGTATTTT CAAGTRGTDTQYF . TRBJ2-3 TRBV19 13 .
TGTGCCAGCAGTGAACGGGGAGGGGGGTTACCGACAGAGACCCAGTACTTC CASSERGGGLPTETQYF . TRBJ2-5 TRBV25-1 17 .
TGTGCCACCAGCAGAGACCGCGGACAGCATCAGCCCCAGCATTTT CATSRDRGQHQPQHF . TRBJ1-5 TRBV15 15 .
TGTGCCAGCAGCTTACAGGGGTCAGCGGGAGGAGTCGAGCAGTACTTC CASSLQGSAGGVEQYF . TRBJ2-7 TRBV7-9 16 TRBD2